Sequencing of this TCR beta chain was carried out in a study of breast tumors, draining lymph nodes, adjacent tissues. This clonotype was seen many times. A single record per CDR3 protein comes from TCRdb applying MiXCR to the multiplex PCR reads. The sample includes roughly 260,000 distinct CDR3 sequences, about 33% seen only once; the top ten take roughly 1.1%. Axillary draining lymph nodes of breast cancer patients supplied the node samples. The CDR3 runs to 11 residues. Germline CDR1 LGHNT, CDR2 FRNRAP. The sequenced sample consisted of axillary lymph node tissue. The TCR originated in a female donor with breast cancer. Some clones in this sample may be carry-over from other donors' samples. The V and J genes are TRBV12-5 and TRBJ2-2; a possible D gene is TRBD1 (6 bases). CDR3 nucleotide sequence: TGTGGGACAGCGAACACCGGGGAGCTGTTTTTT. This gives the protein CGTANTGELFF.